Below are 8 T cell receptor beta chains sequenced from a single sample in a study of blood T cell repertoires in COVID-19. Here immunoSEQ multiplex PCR was the method, and the copy in TCRdb shows in-frame clones only, minus some. The table records 200,000 or so clones, 88% of them present only once. What was sequenced was peripheral blood. The receptors here all came from a man between 65 and 85 years old with active or convalescent COVID-19.

The chain has TRBV28 and TRBJ1-3; 7 nucleotides line up with TRBD1. The V gene's germline CDR1 is MDHEN and CDR2 SYDVKM. Unmatched junction bases numbered 11, after V lost 5 bases and J lost 4 bases. This CDR3 has 16 residues. CDR3 sequence: CASSASGTVIGNTIYF. CDR3 in DNA: TGTGCCAGCAGTGCCTCCGGGACAGTAATCGGAAACACCATATATTTT.

The V and J genes are TRBV7-9 and TRBJ2-1, with D possibly matching TRBD1 (6 bases). The CDR3 is made up of 15 amino acids. The V gene's germline CDR1 is SEHNR and CDR2 FQNEAQ (reference sequence). The germline V and J ends were trimmed by 5 bases and 2 bases, with 13 bases remaining between them. CDR3 sequence: CASSPGTTTYNEQFF. In DNA form, the CDR3 reads TGTGCCAGCAGCCCCGGGACAACTACCTACAATGAGCAGTTCTTC.

The chain links TRBV2 to TRBJ1-1, with TRBD1 matching over 9 bases. The CDR3 has 13 amino acids. J was trimmed by 1 base and V by 8 bases; bases with no gene match: 2. Per germline, CDR1 SNHLY and CDR2 FYNNEI. The CDR3 region is CASGGQGNTEAFF. DNA for the CDR3: TGTGCCAGCGGGGGACAGGGGAACACTGAAGCTTTCTTT.

The V call is TRBV3-1 (or the pseudogene TRBV3-2), the J call TRBJ2-7, with TRBD2 matching 8 bases. From germline, CDR1 is LGHDT and CDR2 YNNKEL (reference sequence). V shed 0 bases and J 2 bases; nucleotides not matched to a gene: 6. The CDR3 has 16 amino acids. The CDR3 DNA sequence: TGTGCCAGCAGCCAAGACCTCGGGAGGGCCACCTACGAGCAGTACTTC. As protein: CASSQDLGRATYEQYF.

The J gene is TRBJ2-5, the V gene TRBV7-2, with TRBD1 matching 8 bases. Germline CDR1 reads SGHTA; CDR2 reads FQGNSA. After removal of 0 bases from V and 7 bases from J, the junction contained 7 bases not matched to a gene. The CDR3 has 15 residues. CDR3 nucleotide sequence: TGTGCCAGCAGCTTAGCCTTTGGGCAGGGGGCGACCCAGTACTTC. Translated, it gives CASSLAFGQGATQYF. Combining the CDR3 with reference TRBV7-2 and TRBJ2-5 gives the whole variable domain GAGVSQSPSNKVTEKGKDVELRCDPISGHTALYWYRQSLGQGLEFLIYFQGNSAPDKSGLPSDRFSAERTGGSVSTLTIQRTQQEDSAVYLCASSLAFGQGATQYFGPGTRLLVL.

This chain connects TRBV13 to TRBJ2-3, with D possibly being TRBD1 (6 bases). There are 15 residues in the CDR3. Trimming took off 0 bases at V and 9 bases at J, with 16 bases between the two ends. The germline gives CDR1 PRHDT, CDR2 FYEKMQ (reference sequence). The CDR3 protein is CASSLGRGKGITQYF. CDR3 DNA: TGTGCCAGCAGCTTAGGCAGGGGCAAGGGAATAACGCAGTATTTT.

J is TRBJ2-3 and V is TRBV2; D uncertain. The V gene's germline CDR1 is SNHLY and CDR2 FYNNEI. With 6 bases removed from V and 0 bases from J, the gap between germline ends came to 16 bases. This CDR3 is built from 16 residues. CDR3 loop: CASRPYYFSSTDTQYF. CDR3 bases: TGTGCCAGCAGGCCCTACTACTTCTCTAGCACAGATACGCAGTATTTT.

The chain joins TRBV5-1 to TRBJ2-1; 8 bases line up with TRBD1. With V trimmed by 2 bases and J by 8 bases, 9 bases remained unmatched. Germline lookup yields CDR1 SGHRS and CDR2 YFSETQ. CDR3 size: 15 residues. The CDR3 spells CASSFGRQGADEQFF. CDR3 coding DNA: TGCGCCAGCAGCTTTGGTCGGCAGGGGGCCGATGAGCAGTTCTTC.